This T cell receptor (beta chain) is from a study of T cell responses to AZD1222 COVID-19 vaccine. The wider study: Both about-4-week and about-12-week second-dose recipients were combined.

On this clone itself: The antigen is unknown.

In germline, CDR1 is SGHVS, CDR2 FQNEAQ. Losses at the gene ends were 4 bases for V and 5 bases for J; bases not matched to a gene: 7. The CDR3 contains 15 residues. Study-wide findings and caveats: The donor cohort was predominantly white British with a female majority, and clonal diversity may have been underestimated. After the peak T cell response, and only then, were repertoires sampled. Researchers report vaccine-associated CD4 TCRs spanning spike, with dominance at 160-218 and 743-854.

Some clones are missing from TCRdb's copy, which holds only in-frame ones; the method was immunoSEQ multiplex PCR. The sample contains 150,000 to 200,000 clones, around 94% of which appear only once. The J gene is TRBJ2-2, the V gene TRBV7-8, with 7 bases fitting TRBD1. This sequence was found in an adult in good health. This material consisted of peripheral blood, taken on day 0 of AZD1222 vaccination. CDR3 DNA sequence: TGTGCCAGCAGCTATGACAGGGTGGGGACCGGGGAGCTGTTTTTT. It translates to CASSYDRVGTGELFF. Filled out from reference TRBV7-8 and TRBJ2-2, the complete variable domain reads GAGVSQSPRYKVAKRGQDVALRCDPISGHVSLFWYQQALGQGPEFLTYFQNEAQLDKSGLPSDRFFAERPEGSVSTLKIQRTQQEDSAVYLCASSYDRVGTGELFFGEGSRLTVL.